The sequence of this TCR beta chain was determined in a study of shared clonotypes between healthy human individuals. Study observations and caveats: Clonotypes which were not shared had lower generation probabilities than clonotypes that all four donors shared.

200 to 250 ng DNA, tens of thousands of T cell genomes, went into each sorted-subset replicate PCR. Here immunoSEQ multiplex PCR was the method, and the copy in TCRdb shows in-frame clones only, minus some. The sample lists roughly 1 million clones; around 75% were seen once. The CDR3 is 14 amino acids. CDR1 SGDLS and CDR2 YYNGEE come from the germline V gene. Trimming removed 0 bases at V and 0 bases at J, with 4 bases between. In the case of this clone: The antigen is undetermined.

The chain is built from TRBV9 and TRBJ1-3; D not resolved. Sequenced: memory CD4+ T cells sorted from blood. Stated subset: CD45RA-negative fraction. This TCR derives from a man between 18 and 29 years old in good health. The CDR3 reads CASSVADSGNTIYF. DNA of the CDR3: TGTGCCAGCAGCGTAGCGGACTCTGGAAACACCATATATTTT.